Sequencing of this TCR beta chain was carried out in a study of blood T cell repertoires in COVID-19. Across the study: PBMCs, B-cell-depleted T cells, or T cells were the source of the cDNA or gDNA that made up the material.

While infection was still active, Seattle patients were enrolled and then followed longitudinally. Original processing methods: Scientists estimated how many nucleated cells there were by amplifying reference gene primers. Sequenced by immunoSEQ multiplex PCR; TCRdb stores in-frame clones only, minus some. D and trimming come from the DNA, and the V and J calls and clone size come from that table. The table lists more than 200,000 clones, 85% to 90% of them singletons. CDR1 and CDR2 (germline): SGHRS, YFSETQ. The CDR3 covers 15 residues. J lost 9 bases, V lost 0 bases, and 4 bases had no gene match. The sample consisted of peripheral blood. The source of this sequence is a man aged 50 to 59 with COVID-19, enrolled during active disease. The chain has TRBV5-1 and TRBJ2-1; 12 bases agree with TRBD2. In DNA, the CDR3 is TGCGCCAGCAGCTTGGGACTAGCGGGAGTCGGTGAGCAGTTCTTC. Its protein product is CASSLGLAGVGEQFF.